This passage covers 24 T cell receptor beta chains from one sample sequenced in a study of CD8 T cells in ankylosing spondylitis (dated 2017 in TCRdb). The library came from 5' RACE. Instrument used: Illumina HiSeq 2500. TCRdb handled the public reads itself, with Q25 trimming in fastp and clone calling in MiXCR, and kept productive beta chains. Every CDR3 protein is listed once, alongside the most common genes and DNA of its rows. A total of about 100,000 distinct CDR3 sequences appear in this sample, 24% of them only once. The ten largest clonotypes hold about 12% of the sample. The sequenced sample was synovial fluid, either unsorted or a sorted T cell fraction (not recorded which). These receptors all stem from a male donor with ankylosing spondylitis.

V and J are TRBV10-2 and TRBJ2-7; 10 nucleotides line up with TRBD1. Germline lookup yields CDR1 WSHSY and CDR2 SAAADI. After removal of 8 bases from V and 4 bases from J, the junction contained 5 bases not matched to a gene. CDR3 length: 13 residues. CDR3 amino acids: CASRRQGAYEQYV. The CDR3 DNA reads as TGCGCCAGCCGTAGACAGGGGGCTTACGAGCAGTACGTC.

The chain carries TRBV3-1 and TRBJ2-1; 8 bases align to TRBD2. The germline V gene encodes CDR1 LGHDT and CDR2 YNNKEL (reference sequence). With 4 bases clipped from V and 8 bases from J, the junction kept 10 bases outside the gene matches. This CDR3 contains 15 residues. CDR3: CASSLAPGGFDEQFF. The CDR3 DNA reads TGTGCCAGCAGCCTTGCCCCGGGAGGGTTCGATGAGCAGTTCTTC.

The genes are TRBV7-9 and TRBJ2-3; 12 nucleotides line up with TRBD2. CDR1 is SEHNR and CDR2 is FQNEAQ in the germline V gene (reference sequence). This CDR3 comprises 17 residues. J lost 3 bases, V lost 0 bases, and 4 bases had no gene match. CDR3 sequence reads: CASSLAETSGRTDTQYF. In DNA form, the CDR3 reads TGTGCCAGCAGCTTAGCGGAGACTAGCGGGAGAACAGATACGCAGTATTTT.

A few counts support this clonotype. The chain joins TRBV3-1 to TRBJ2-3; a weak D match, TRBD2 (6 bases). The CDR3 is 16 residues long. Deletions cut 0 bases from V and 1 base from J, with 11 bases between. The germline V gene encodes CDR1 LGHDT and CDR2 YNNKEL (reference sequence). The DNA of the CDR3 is TGTGCCAGCAGCCAAGACCACGGGGGAGGCACAGATACGCAGTATTTT. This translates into CASSQDHGGGTDTQYF.

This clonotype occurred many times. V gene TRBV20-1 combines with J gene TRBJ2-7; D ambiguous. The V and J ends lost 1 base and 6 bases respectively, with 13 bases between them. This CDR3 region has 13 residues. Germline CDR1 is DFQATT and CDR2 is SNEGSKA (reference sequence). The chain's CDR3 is CSARGPLVPEQYF. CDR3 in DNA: TGCAGTGCTAGAGGTCCCCTGGTCCCCGAGCAGTACTTC.

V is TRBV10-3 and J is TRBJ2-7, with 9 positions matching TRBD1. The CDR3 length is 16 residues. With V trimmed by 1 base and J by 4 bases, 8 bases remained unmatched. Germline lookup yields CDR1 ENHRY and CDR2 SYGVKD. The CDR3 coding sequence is TGTGCCATCAGTGAGTTGGCCCCCGGACAGGGGTACGAGCAGTACGTC. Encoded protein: CAISELAPGQGYEQYV.

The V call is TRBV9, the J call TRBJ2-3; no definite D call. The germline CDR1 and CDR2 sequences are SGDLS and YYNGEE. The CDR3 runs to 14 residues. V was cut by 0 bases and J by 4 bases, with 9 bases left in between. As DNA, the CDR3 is TGTGCCAGCAGCGTAGCGTCTGGCTCAGATACGCAGTATTTT. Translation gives CASSVASGSDTQYF.

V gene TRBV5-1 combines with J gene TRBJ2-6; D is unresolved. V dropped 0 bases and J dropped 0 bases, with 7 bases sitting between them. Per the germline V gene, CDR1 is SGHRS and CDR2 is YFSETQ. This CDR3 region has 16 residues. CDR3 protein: CASSLASASGANVLTF. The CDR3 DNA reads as TGCGCCAGCAGCTTGGCCTCAGCCTCTGGGGCCAACGTCCTGACTTTC.

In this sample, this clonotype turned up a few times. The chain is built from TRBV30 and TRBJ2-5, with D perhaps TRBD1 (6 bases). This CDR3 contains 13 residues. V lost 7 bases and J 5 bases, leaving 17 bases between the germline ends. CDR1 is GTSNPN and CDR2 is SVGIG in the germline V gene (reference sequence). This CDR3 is CASSGQSRETQYF. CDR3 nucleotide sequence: TGTGCCTCTTCTGGACAGTCGAGGGAGACCCAGTACTTC.

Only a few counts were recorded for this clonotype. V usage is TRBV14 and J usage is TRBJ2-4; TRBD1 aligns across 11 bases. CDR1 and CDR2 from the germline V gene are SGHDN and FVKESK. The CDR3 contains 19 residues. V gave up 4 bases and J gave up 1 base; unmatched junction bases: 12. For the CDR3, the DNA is TGTGCCAGCAGCCCCCTCCGGGACAGGGGGGGGAAGGCCAAAAACATTCAGTACTTC. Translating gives CASSPLRDRGGKAKNIQYF. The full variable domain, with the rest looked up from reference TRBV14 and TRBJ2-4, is EAGVTQFPSHSVIEKGQTVTLRCDPISGHDNLYWYRRVMGKEIKFLLHFVKESKQDESGMPNNRFLAERTGGTYSTLKVQPAELEDSGVYFCASSPLRDRGGKAKNIQYFGAGTRLSVL.

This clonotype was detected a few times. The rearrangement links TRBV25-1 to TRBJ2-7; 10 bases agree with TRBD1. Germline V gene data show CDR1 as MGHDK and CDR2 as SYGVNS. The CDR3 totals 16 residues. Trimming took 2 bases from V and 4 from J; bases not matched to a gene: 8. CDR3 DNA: TGTGCCAGCAGTGAACCCCGGGACAGGGGATCATACGAGCAGTACTTC. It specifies CASSEPRDRGSYEQYF.

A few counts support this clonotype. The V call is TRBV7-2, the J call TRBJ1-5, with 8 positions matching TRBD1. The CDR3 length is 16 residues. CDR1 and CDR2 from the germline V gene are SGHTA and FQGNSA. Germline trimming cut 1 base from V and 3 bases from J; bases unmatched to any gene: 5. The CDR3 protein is CASSLGTGSLNQPQHF. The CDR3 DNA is TGTGCCAGCAGCTTAGGGACAGGGAGCCTCAATCAGCCCCAGCATTTT.

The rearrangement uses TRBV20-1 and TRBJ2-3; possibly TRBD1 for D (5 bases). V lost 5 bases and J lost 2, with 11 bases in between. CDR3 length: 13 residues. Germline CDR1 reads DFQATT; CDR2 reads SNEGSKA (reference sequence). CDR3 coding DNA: TGCAGTGCTTACAGGACGCACACAGATACGCAGTATTTT. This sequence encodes CSAYRTHTDTQYF.

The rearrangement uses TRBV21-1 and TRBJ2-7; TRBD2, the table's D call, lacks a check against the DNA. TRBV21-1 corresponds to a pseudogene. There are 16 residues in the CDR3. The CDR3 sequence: CASSPRWGGRGYEQYF. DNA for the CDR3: TGTGCCAGCAGCCCCCGATGGGGCGGGAGAGGCTACGAGCAGTACTTC.

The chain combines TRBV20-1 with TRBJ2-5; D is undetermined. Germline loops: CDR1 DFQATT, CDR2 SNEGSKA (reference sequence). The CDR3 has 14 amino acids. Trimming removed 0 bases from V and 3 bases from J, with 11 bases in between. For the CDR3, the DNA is TGCAGTGCTAGAGATCCCCTGATTGAAGAGACCCAGTACTTC. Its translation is CSARDPLIEETQYF.

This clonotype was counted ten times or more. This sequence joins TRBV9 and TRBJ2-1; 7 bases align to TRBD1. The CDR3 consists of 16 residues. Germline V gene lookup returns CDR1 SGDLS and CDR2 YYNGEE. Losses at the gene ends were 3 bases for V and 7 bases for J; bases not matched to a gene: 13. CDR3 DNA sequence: TGTGCCAGCAGCGAAGGGACAGACGTGGGGCAGAATGAGCAGTTCTTC. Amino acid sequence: CASSEGTDVGQNEQFF.

CDR3 loop: CASSQSSGRVFGTQYF. In nucleotides, the CDR3 is TGTGCCAGCAGCCAATCTAGCGGGAGGGTTTTCGGGACCCAGTACTTC. The chain uses TRBV14 and TRBJ2-5; TRBD2 agrees at 12 bases. Trimming took 2 bases from V and 7 from J; bases not matched to a gene: 8. This CDR3 contains 16 residues. CDR1 and CDR2 (germline): SGHDN, FVKESK. The full variable domain, completed using reference TRBV14 and TRBJ2-5, is EAGVTQFPSHSVIEKGQTVTLRCDPISGHDNLYWYRRVMGKEIKFLLHFVKESKQDESGMPNNRFLAERTGGTYSTLKVQPAELEDSGVYFCASSQSSGRVFGTQYFGPGTRLLVL.

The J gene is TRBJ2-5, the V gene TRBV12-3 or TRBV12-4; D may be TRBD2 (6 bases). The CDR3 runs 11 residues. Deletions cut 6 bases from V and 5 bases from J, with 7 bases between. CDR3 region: CASSRGETQYF. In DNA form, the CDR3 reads TGTGCCAGCAGCCGGGGGGAGACCCAGTACTTC.

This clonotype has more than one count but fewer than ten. Here the CDR3 reads CASSLSGRNNSPLHF. The CDR3 coding sequence is TGTGCCAGCAGTTTATCGGGGCGGAATAATTCACCCCTCCACTTT. The rearrangement uses TRBV12-3 or TRBV12-4 and TRBJ1-6; a possible D gene is TRBD1 (5 bases). The CDR3 has 15 amino acids. V lost 2 bases and J lost 5, with 10 bases in between.

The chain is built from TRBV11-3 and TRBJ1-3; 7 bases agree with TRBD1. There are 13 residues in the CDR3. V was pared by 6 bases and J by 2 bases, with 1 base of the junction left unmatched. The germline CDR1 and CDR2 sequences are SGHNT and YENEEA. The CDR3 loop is CASRGTAGNTIYF. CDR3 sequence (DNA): TGTGCCAGCAGGGGGACAGCTGGAAACACCATATATTTT.

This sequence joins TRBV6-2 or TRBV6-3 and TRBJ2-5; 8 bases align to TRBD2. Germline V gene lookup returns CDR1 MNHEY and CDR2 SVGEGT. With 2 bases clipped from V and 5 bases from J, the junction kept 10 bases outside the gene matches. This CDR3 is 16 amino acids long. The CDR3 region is CASSYTTSGVGETQYF. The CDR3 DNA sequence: TGTGCCAGCAGTTACACTACTAGCGGAGTCGGGGAGACCCAGTACTTC.

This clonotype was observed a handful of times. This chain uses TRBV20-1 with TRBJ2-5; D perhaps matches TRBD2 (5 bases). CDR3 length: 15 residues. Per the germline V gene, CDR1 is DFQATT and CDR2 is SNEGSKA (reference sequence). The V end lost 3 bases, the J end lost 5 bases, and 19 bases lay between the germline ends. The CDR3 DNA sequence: TGCAGTGCTAGGATGGCAGAGGGCGATTTGGAGACCCAGTACTTC. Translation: CSARMAEGDLETQYF.

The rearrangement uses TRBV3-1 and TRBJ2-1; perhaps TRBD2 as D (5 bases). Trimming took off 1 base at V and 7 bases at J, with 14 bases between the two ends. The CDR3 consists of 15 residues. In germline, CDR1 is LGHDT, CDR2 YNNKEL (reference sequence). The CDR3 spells CASSQGPSTWNEQFF. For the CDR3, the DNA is TGTGCCAGCAGCCAAGGCCCTAGCACTTGGAATGAGCAGTTCTTC.

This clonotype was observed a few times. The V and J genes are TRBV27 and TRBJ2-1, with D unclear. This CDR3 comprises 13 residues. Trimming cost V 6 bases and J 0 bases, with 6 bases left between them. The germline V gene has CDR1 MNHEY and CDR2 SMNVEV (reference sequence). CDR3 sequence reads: CASRTSSYNEQFF. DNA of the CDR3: TGTGCCAGCAGGACAAGCTCCTACAATGAGCAGTTCTTC.